This entry lists 16 T cell receptor beta chains sequenced from one sample in a study of cytomegalovirus exposure and HLA in healthy donors. Repertoires were generated with immunoSEQ multiplex PCR, while TCRdb's copy carries only in-frame clones and drops some. The repertoire holds about 68,000 clones, with about 90% as singletons. Sequenced input: PBMCs. The receptors were sampled from a man between 18 and 35 years old in good health and CMV-seronegative.

The CDR3 protein is CASSPLAEYEQYF. DNA for the CDR3: TGTGCCAGCTCACCGCTAGCGGAATACGAGCAGTACTTC. The V call is TRBV18, the J call TRBJ2-7, with TRBD2 identical over 7 bases. CDR1 and CDR2 (germline): KGHSH, LQKENI. V lost 3 bases, J lost 4 bases, and 3 bases stayed unmatched. The CDR3 contains 13 residues.

V is TRBV6-5 and J is TRBJ2-1; 8 bases agree with TRBD2. Germline-derived CDR1 and CDR2 are MNHEY and SVGAGI. The junction had 4 bases not matched to a gene; V was cut back by 0 bases and J by 6 bases. The CDR3 totals 15 residues. In DNA form, the CDR3 reads TGTGCCAGCAGTTACTCGGGACTAGTACGCAATGAGCAGTTCTTC. Amino acids: CASSYSGLVRNEQFF.

This clone was seen a few times. The J gene is TRBJ1-2, the V gene TRBV2; 7 nucleotides match TRBD1. Trimming cost V 6 bases and J 8 bases; bases outside gene matches: 9. The CDR3 has 13 amino acids. CDR1 SNHLY and CDR2 FYNNEI come from the germline V gene. CDR3 DNA sequence: TGTGCCAGCAGGACTCAGGGGGTCGAGGGCTACACCTTC. This codes for CASRTQGVEGYTF.

This clone has only one observation. This chain uses TRBV2 with TRBJ2-2; 14 nucleotides match TRBD2. From germline, CDR1 is SNHLY and CDR2 FYNNEI. V shed 6 bases and J 6 bases; nucleotides not matched to a gene: 3. The CDR3 consists of 15 residues. The chain's CDR3 is CASSGTSGSPGELFF. The CDR3 region has the DNA TGTGCCAGCAGCGGGACTAGCGGGAGTCCCGGGGAGCTGTTTTTT.

The rearrangement links TRBV28 to TRBJ1-1; D uncertain. The CDR3 has 12 residues. Germline loops: CDR1 MDHEN, CDR2 SYDVKM. Trimming removed 2 bases at V and 11 bases at J, with 12 bases between. The CDR3 region is CASSLRYREAFF. The CDR3 DNA is TGTGCCAGCAGTTTACGTTACAGAGAGGCTTTCTTT.

This clone has a handful of counts. The rearrangement uses TRBV4-3 and TRBJ2-7; 10 bases align to TRBD2. Germline assignment: CDR1 LGHNA and CDR2 YSLEER. With V trimmed by 1 base and J by 7 bases, 10 bases remained unmatched. The CDR3 sequence is 16 residues long. In DNA form, the CDR3 reads TGCGCCAGCAGCCAAGGGACTAGCGGATCCACTGGGGAGCAGTACTTC. Residues: CASSQGTSGSTGEQYF.

V gene TRBV5-4 combines with J gene TRBJ1-1; possible D gene TRBD1, 5 bases. The CDR3 loop spans 13 amino acids. V lost 4 bases to trimming and J lost 1 base, with 8 bases between them. Germline CDR1 SGHNT, CDR2 YYREEE (reference sequence). The CDR3 is CASSQDRNTEAFF. The CDR3, as DNA: TGTGCCAGCAGCCAAGACAGGAACACTGAAGCTTTCTTT. Drawing the rest from reference TRBV5-4 and TRBJ1-1, the complete variable domain is ETGVTQSPTHLIKTRGQQVTLRCSSQSGHNTVSWYQQALGQGPQFIFQYYREEENGRGNFPPRFSGLQFPNYSSELNVNALELDDSALYLCASSQDRNTEAFFGQGTRLTVV.

V and J are TRBV30 and TRBJ2-1, with 7 bases fitting TRBD2. Germline CDR1 is GTSNPN and CDR2 is SVGIG (reference sequence). This CDR3 contains 13 residues. The junction had 1 base not matched to a gene; V was cut back by 5 bases and J by 0 bases. CDR3 amino acids: CAWGEGSYNEQFF. The CDR3 bases are TGTGCCTGGGGGGAGGGCTCCTACAATGAGCAGTTCTTC.

This chain connects TRBV5-1 to TRBJ2-7; 8 positions match TRBD1. The CDR3 is made up of 13 amino acids. Per the germline V gene, CDR1 is SGHRS and CDR2 is YFSETQ. J gave up 5 bases and V 5 bases, and 6 bases lay outside the gene matches. The CDR3 DNA follows: TGCGCCAGCAGGCGGGGACAGGTTAACGAGCAGTACTTC. This translates into CASRRGQVNEQYF. The full variable domain, rest sourced from reference TRBV5-1 and TRBJ2-7, is KAGVTQTPRYLIKTRGQQVTLSCSPISGHRSVSWYQQTPGQGLQFLFEYFSETQRNKGNFPGRFSGRQFSNSRSEMNVSTLELGDSALYLCASRRGQVNEQYFGPGTRLTVT.

This chain uses TRBV5-1 with TRBJ1-5; tentatively, D is TRBD1 (5 bases). Germline V gene lookup returns CDR1 SGHRS and CDR2 YFSETQ. Trimming took off 0 bases at V and 3 bases at J, with 13 bases between the two ends. The CDR3 spans 16 residues. The CDR3: CASSLGGSGNNQPQHF. CDR3 nucleotides: TGCGCCAGCAGCTTGGGGGGGAGCGGGAACAATCAGCCCCAGCATTTT.

The chain is built from TRBV27 and TRBJ1-4; 8 nucleotides agree with TRBD1. The germline CDR1 and CDR2 sequences are MNHEY and SMNVEV (reference sequence). With 5 bases clipped from V and 8 bases from J, the junction kept 7 bases outside the gene matches. The CDR3 consists of 14 residues. The CDR3 bases are TGTGCCAGCAGTCCCTCAGGGGGCAGAGAAAAACTGTTTTTT. Translated: CASSPSGGREKLFF.

The CDR3 nucleotides read TGTGCCAGCAGGCCGGGACTGGAGAACACAGATACGCAGTATTTT. The encoded protein is CASRPGLENTDTQYF. The chain combines TRBV2 with TRBJ2-3; the D gene is possibly TRBD2 (6 bases). Trimming shortened V by 6 bases and J by 2 bases, and 15 bases separated the two germline ends. The germline gives CDR1 SNHLY, CDR2 FYNNEI. The length of the CDR3 is 15 residues.

This rearrangement joins TRBV19 to TRBJ1-5, with D perhaps TRBD1 (5 bases). The V and J ends lost 5 bases and 6 bases respectively, with 20 bases between them. The CDR3 loop spans 16 amino acids. CDR1 LNHDA and CDR2 SQIVND come from the germline V gene (reference sequence). The CDR3 coding sequence is TGTGCCAGTAGTCTAAACGCCAGGGTGGTGGGTCAGCCCCAGCATTTT. Its protein is CASSLNARVVGQPQHF.

The J gene is TRBJ2-1, the V gene TRBV10-3, with D tentatively TRBD2 (5 bases). This CDR3 contains 12 residues. V gave up 11 bases and J gave up 6 bases, with 14 bases separating them. Germline assignment: CDR1 ENHRY and CDR2 SYGVKD. CDR3 residues: CAYARESNEQFF. DNA for the CDR3: TGTGCCTATGCGAGGGAGAGCAATGAGCAGTTCTTC.

The gene calls are TRBV4-3 and TRBJ1-2; D is perhaps TRBD1 (5 bases). This CDR3 spans 14 amino acids. V lost 4 bases and J 2 bases, leaving 11 bases between the germline ends. Looked up from germline, CDR1 is LGHNA and CDR2 is YSLEER. The DNA of the CDR3 is TGCGCCAGCAGCCCCTTCAAGGGGAACTATGGCTACACCTTC. This gives the protein CASSPFKGNYGYTF.

The rearrangement links TRBV27 to TRBJ1-2; no definite D call. The V and J ends lost 1 base and 8 bases respectively, with 17 bases between them. The CDR3 length is 15 residues. Germline-derived CDR1 and CDR2 are MNHEY and SMNVEV (reference sequence). CDR3 protein: CASSLYPGTLRGYTF. CDR3 DNA: TGTGCCAGCAGTTTATACCCAGGTACCCTTAGGGGCTACACCTTC.